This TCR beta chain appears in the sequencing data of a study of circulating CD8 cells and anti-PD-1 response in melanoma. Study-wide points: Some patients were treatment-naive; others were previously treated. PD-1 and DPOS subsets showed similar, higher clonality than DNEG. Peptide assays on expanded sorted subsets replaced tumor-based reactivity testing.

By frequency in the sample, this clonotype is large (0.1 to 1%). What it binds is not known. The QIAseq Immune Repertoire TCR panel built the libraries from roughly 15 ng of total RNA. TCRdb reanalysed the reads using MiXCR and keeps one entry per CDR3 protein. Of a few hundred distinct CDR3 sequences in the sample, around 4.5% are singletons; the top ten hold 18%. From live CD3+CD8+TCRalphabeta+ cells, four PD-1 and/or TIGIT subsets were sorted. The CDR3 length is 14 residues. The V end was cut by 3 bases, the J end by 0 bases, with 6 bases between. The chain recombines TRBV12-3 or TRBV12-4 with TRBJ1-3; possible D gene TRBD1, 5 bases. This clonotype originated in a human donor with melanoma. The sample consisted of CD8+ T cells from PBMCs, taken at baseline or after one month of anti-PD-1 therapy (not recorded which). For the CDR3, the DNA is TGTGCCAGCAGTTTGGGGGGCTCTGGAAACACCATATATTTT. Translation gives CASSLGGSGNTIYF.